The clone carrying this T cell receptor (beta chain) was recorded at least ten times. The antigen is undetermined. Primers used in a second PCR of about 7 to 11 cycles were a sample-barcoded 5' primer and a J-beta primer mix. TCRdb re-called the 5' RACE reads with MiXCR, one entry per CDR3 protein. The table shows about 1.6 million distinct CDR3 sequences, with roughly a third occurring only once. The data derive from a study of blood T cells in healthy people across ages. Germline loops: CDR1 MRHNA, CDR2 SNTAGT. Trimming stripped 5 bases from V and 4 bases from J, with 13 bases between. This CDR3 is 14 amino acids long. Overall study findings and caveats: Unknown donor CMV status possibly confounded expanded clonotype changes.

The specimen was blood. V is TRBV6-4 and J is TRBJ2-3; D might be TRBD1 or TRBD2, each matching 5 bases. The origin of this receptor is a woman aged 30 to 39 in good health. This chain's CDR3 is CASSSGPGSDTQYF. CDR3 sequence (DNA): TGTGCCAGCAGTTCGGGACCCGGATCAGATACGCAGTATTTT.